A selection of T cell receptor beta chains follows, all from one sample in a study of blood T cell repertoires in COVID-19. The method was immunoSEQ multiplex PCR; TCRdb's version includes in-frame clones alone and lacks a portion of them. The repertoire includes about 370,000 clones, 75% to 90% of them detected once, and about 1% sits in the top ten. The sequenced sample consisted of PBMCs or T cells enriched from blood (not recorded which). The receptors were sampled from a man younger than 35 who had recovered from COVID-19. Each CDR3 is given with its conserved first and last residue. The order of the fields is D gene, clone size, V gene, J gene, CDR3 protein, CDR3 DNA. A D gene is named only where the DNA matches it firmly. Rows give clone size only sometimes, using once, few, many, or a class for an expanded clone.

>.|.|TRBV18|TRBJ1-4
CASSLGQGGEKLFF
TGTGCCAGCTCCCTAGGACAAGGCGGTGAAAAACTGTTTTTT
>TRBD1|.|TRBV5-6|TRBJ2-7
CASSLGTGLHEQYF
TGTGCCAGCAGCTTGGGGACAGGGCTCCACGAGCAGTACTTC
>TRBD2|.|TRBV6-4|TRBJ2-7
CASGFWTSYNEQYF
TGTGCCAGCGGTTTTTGGACTAGCTACAACGAGCAGTACTTC
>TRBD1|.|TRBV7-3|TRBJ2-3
CASSLGTGGADTQYF
TGTGCCAGCAGCTTAGGGACAGGGGGCGCCGATACGCAGTATTTT
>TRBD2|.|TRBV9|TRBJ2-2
CASNGLAGHNTGELFF
TGTGCCAGCAACGGACTAGCGGGGCACAACACCGGGGAGCTGTTTTTT
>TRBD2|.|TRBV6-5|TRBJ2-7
CASSQSGRALEQYF
TGTGCCAGCAGTCAGAGCGGGAGGGCGCTCGAGCAGTACTTC
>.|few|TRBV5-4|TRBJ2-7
CASSVDFYEQYF
TGTGCCAGCAGCGTGGACTTCTACGAGCAGTACTTC
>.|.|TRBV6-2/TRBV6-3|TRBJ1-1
CASSRGGSGAFF
TGTGCCAGCAGTCGCGGCGGGAGCGGAGCTTTCTTT
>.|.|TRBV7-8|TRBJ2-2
CASSLLRLVDTGELFF
TGTGCCAGCAGCTTATTACGACTAGTAGACACCGGGGAGCTGTTTTTT
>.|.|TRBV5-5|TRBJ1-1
CASSLNRDTEAFF
TGTGCCAGCAGCTTAAACCGGGACACTGAAGCTTTCTTT
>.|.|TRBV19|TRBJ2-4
CASSIDQGTLGNIQYF
TGTGCCAGTAGTATAGATCAGGGGACGCTGGGAAACATTCAGTACTTC
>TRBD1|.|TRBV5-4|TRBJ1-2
CASSIITYGTADGYTF
TGTGCCAGCAGCATCATAACTTACGGGACAGCTGACGGCTACACCTTC
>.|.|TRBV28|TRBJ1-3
CASSIFHYTGNSGNTIYF
TGTGCCAGCAGTATATTTCACTATACAGGAAACTCTGGAAACACCATATATTTT
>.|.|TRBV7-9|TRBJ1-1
CASSLELTNTEAFF
TGTGCCAGCAGCTTAGAACTCACGAACACTGAAGCTTTCTTT
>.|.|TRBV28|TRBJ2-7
CASSSPYEQYF
TGTGCCAGCAGTTCCCCGTACGAGCAGTACTTC
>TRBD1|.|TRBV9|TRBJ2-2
CASSVNTGTGGSGELFF
TGTGCCAGCAGCGTTAATACCGGGACAGGGGGTTCAGGGGAGCTGTTTTTT
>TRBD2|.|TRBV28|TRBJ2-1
CASSIAGGRGFF
TGTGCCAGCAGTATAGCGGGAGGCCGTGGGTTCTTC
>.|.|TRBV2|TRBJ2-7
CASSVGHSDEQYF
TGTGCCAGCAGCGTCGGACACTCGGACGAGCAGTACTTC
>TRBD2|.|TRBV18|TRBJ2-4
CASSPGAGGPGGKNIQYF
TGTGCCAGCTCACCAGGGGCAGGCGGACCGGGAGGCAAAAACATTCAGTACTTC
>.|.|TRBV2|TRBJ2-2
CASRGLELGELFF
TGTGCCAGCAGGGGGCTAGAACTCGGGGAGCTGTTTTTT
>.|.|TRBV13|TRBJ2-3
CASSGERGVTDTQYF
TGTGCCTCTTCGGGAGAGAGAGGGGTGACAGATACGCAGTATTTT
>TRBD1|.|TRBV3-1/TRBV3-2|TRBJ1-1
CASIKTGGRNTEAFF
TGTGCCAGCATCAAAACAGGGGGGAGGAACACTGAAGCTTTCTTT
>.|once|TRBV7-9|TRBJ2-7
CASSRDKSSYEQYF
TGTGCCAGCAGCCGGGACAAGAGCTCCTACGAGCAGTACTTC
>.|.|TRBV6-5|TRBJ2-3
CASSYSDWASTDTQYF
TGTGCCAGCAGTTACTCGGATTGGGCGAGCACAGATACGCAGTATTTT
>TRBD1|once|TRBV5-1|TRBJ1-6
CASRIGPGQNNSPLHF
TGCGCCAGCAGGATTGGGCCGGGACAGAATAATTCACCCCTCCACTTT
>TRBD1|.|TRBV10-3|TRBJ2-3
CAISSTGDSADTQYF
TGTGCCATCAGCTCCACAGGGGATTCCGCAGATACGCAGTATTTT
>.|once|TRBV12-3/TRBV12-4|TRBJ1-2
CASSPGLGYTF
TGTGCCAGCAGCCCTGGACTTGGCTACACCTTC
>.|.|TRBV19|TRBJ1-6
CASSMQYSPLHF
TGTGCCAGTAGTATGCAGTATTCACCCCTCCACTTT
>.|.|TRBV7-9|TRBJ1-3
CASSATQASGNTIYF
TGTGCCAGCAGCGCAACACAGGCCTCTGGAAACACCATATATTTT
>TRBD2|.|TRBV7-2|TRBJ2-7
CASSFVAGENYEQYF
TGTGCCAGCAGCTTCGTGGCGGGAGAAAATTACGAGCAGTACTTC
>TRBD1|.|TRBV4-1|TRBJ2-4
CASSQGPRDSKNIQYF
TGCGCCAGCAGCCAAGGACCCCGGGACAGCAAAAACATTCAGTACTTC
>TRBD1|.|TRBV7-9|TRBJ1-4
CASSLGQGTKNEKLFF
TGTGCCAGCAGCTTAGGACAGGGGACAAAGAATGAAAAACTGTTTTTT
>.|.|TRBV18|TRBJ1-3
CASSPLDTSGNTIYF
TGTGCCAGCTCACCCTTGGACACCTCTGGAAACACCATATATTTT
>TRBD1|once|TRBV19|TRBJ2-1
CASNTGTGVNEQFF
TGTGCCAGTAATACCGGGACAGGGGTCAATGAGCAGTTCTTC
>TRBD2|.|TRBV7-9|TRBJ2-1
CASSLPGTIHEQFF
TGTGCCAGCAGCTTACCCGGGACTATCCATGAGCAGTTCTTC
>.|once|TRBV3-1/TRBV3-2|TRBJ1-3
CASTPVGAGNTIYF
TGTGCCAGCACCCCTGTGGGAGCTGGAAACACCATATATTTT
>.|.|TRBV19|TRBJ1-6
CASSTETENSPLHF
TGTGCCAGTAGTACGGAAACAGAGAATTCACCCCTCCACTTT
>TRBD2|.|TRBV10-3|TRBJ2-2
CAISPKVAGGSGELFF
TGTGCCATCAGTCCCAAGGTAGCGGGAGGATCCGGGGAGCTGTTTTTT
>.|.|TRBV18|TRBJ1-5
CASSPIEQGLGNQPQHF
TGTGCCAGCTCACCAATCGAGCAGGGGCTAGGCAATCAGCCCCAGCATTTT
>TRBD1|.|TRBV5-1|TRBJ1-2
CASSFGQGGVNYGYTF
TGCGCCAGCAGTTTCGGACAGGGCGGTGTTAACTATGGCTACACCTTC